Listed below are T cell receptor beta chains from one sample, sequenced in a study of CXCR3-negative and CXCR3-positive naive CD8 T cells. For each CDR3 protein, TCRdb gives one entry from its re-call of the 5' RACE reads, without DNA. Recorded for this sample: 150,000 to 180,000 distinct CDR3 sequences. The sample consisted of naive CXCR3+ CD8+ T cells from blood. The receptors were sampled from a human donor in good health. Some clones in this sample may be carry-over from other donors' samples. CDR3s include the opening cysteine and the closing phenylalanine or tryptophan.

J | V | CDR3
TRBJ2-7 | TRBV29-1 | CSSTPGSSRFRYEQYF
TRBJ2-3 | TRBV7-2 | CASSLVQGVTDTQYF
TRBJ1-5 | TRBV29-1 | CSVEDPGTVSNQPQHF
TRBJ2-6 | TRBV11-2 | CASSGQDSSGANVLTF
TRBJ2-7 | TRBV29-1 | CSVGEASYEQYF
TRBJ1-2 | TRBV29-1 | CSVEVSEGAEGYTF
TRBJ1-1 | TRBV29-1 | CSVESGFSGTEAFF
TRBJ2-3 | TRBV2 | CASSLPDRGPTDTQYF
TRBJ1-1 | TRBV28 | CASSLVQVNTEAFF
TRBJ1-2 | TRBV14 | CASSGDMGIYGYTF
TRBJ2-7 | TRBV29-1 | CSVWGADYEQYF
TRBJ2-3 | TRBV11-2 | CASSLGGGTTYTQYF
TRBJ2-7 | TRBV28 | CASSIQGRTYEQYF
TRBJ1-5 | TRBV12-3/TRBV12-4 | CASTPRDSFLSGNQPQHF
TRBJ2-5 | TRBV11-2 | CASSLAWGQETQYF
TRBJ2-7 | TRBV4-2 | CASSQAIQQGSYEQYF
TRBJ2-1 | TRBV29-1 | CSVDGVSLAYNEQFF
TRBJ2-2 | TRBV20-1 | CSARTGFNGELFF
TRBJ1-4 | TRBV6-5 | CASSLHQGGEKLFF
TRBJ1-1 | TRBV29-1 | CSADMNTEAFF
TRBJ1-2 | TRBV12-3/TRBV12-4 | CASSADLIYGYTF
TRBJ2-3 | TRBV29-1 | CSVEGRERGWPDTQYF
TRBJ1-1 | TRBV9 | CASSVEAGGIPGAEAFF
TRBJ2-4 | TRBV6-6 | CASSPQGRVKNIQYF
TRBJ1-1 | TRBV4-3 | CASSKEGRTGATEAFF
TRBJ2-2 | TRBV28 | CASSFFRDTGELFF
TRBJ1-6 | TRBV28 | CASSLNRGANNSPLHF
TRBJ2-3 | TRBV29-1 | CSALREPDTQYF
TRBJ1-5 | TRBV29-1 | CSASSGGSNQPQHF
TRBJ1-2 | TRBV4-3 | CASSQDVSSLNYGYTF
TRBJ2-7 | TRBV20-1 | CSARANRAPYEQYF
TRBJ2-1 | TRBV18 | CASTGLAGDEQFF
TRBJ2-2 | TRBV29-1 | CSVVASGDAGELFF
TRBJ2-5 | TRBV9 | CASSVGVQKVETQYF
TRBJ2-3 | TRBV29-1 | CAGVSENADTQYF
TRBJ1-5 | TRBV7-9 | CASSFGHTNQPQHF
TRBJ2-7 | TRBV28 | CASSFKPRSYEQYF
TRBJ1-1 | TRBV5-1 | CASILGPSMNTEAFF